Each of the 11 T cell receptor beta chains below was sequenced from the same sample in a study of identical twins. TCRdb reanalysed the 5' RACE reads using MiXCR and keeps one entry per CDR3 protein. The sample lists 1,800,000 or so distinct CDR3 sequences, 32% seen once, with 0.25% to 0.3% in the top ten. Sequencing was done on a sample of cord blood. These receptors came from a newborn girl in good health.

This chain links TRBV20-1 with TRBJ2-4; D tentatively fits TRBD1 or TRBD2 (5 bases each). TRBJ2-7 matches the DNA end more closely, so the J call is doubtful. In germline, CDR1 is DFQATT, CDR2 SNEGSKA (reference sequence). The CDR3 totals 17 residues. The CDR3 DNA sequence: TGCAGTGCTAGAGGTCATCAGAGGGACCGAGGAAAATACGAGCAGTACTTC. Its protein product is CSARGHQRDRGKYEQYF.

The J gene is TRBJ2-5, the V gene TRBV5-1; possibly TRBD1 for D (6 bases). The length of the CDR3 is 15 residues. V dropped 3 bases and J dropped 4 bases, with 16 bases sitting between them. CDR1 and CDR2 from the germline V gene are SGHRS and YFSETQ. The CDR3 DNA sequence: TGCGCCAGCAGCTCAACAGGGAACCGGGGAGAGACCCAGTACTTC. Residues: CASSSTGNRGETQYF.

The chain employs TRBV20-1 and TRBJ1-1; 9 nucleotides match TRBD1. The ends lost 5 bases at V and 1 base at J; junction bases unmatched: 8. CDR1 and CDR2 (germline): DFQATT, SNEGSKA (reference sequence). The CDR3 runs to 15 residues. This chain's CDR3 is CSAAGTGRGNTEAFF. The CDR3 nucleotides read TGCAGTGCTGCCGGGACAGGGAGGGGGAACACTGAAGCTTTCTTT.

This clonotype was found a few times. CDR3 DNA sequence: TGTGCCAGCAGCTTATTCATTGGGCTAGCGGGAGCTCTCTACGAGCAGTACTTC. This sequence encodes CASSLFIGLAGALYEQYF. This chain links TRBV7-9 with TRBJ2-7; 10 bases are a match to TRBD2. The CDR3 has 18 amino acids. Unmatched junction bases numbered 13, after V lost 2 bases and J lost 3 bases. Per germline, CDR1 SEHNR and CDR2 FQNEAQ (reference sequence).

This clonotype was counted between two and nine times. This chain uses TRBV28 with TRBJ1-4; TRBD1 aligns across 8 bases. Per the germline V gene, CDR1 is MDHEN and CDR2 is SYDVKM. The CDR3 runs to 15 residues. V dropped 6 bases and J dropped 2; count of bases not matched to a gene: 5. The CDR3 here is CASRGRQGTNEKLFF. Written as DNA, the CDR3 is TGTGCCAGCAGGGGCCGACAGGGGACTAATGAAAAACTGTTTTTT.

CDR3 DNA: TGTGCCAGCAGTTACTCCCAGGTGCTCTATGGCTACACCTTC. Translation: CASSYSQVLYGYTF. The J gene is TRBJ1-2, the V gene TRBV6-6; D gene ambiguous. Germline loops: CDR1 MNHNY, CDR2 SVGAGI (reference sequence). This CDR3 spans 14 amino acids. With 0 bases removed from V and 4 bases from J, the gap between germline ends came to 9 bases.

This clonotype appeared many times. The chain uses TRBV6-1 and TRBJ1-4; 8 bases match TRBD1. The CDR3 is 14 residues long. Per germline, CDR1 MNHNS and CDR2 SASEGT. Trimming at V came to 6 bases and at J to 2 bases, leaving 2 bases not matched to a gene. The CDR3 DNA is TGTGCCAGCAGACGGGACAGGACTAATGAAAAACTGTTTTTT. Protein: CASRRDRTNEKLFF.

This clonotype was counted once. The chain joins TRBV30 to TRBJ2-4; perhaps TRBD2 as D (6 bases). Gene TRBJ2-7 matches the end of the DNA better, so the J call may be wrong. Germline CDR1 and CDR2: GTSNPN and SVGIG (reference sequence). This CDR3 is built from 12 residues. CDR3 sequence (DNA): TGTGCCTGGAGTGTAACCGGGGGCGAGCAGTACTTC. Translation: CAWSVTGGEQYF.

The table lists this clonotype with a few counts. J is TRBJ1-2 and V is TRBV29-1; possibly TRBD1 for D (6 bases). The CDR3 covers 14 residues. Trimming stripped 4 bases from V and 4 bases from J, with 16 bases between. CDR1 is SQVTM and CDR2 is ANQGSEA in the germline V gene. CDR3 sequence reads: CSVVGLTGSYGYTF. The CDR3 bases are TGCAGCGTTGTCGGTCTCACAGGGTCCTATGGCTACACCTTC.

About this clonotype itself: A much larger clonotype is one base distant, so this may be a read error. In nucleotides, the CDR3 is TGCAGCGCTGAAGGGGGGACAGGTCCCACCTACGAGCAGTACTTC. It yields the protein CSAEGGTGPTYEQYF. The chain employs TRBV29-1 and TRBJ2-7, with 8 bases matching TRBD1. CDR1 is SQVTM and CDR2 is ANQGSEA in the germline V gene. CDR3 length: 15 residues.

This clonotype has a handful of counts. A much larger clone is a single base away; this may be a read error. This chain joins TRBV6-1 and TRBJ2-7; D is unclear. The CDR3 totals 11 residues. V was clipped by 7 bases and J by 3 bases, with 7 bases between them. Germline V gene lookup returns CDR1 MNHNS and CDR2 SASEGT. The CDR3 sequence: CASIPNYEQYF. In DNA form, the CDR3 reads TGTGCCAGCATCCCCAACTACGAGCAGTACTTC.